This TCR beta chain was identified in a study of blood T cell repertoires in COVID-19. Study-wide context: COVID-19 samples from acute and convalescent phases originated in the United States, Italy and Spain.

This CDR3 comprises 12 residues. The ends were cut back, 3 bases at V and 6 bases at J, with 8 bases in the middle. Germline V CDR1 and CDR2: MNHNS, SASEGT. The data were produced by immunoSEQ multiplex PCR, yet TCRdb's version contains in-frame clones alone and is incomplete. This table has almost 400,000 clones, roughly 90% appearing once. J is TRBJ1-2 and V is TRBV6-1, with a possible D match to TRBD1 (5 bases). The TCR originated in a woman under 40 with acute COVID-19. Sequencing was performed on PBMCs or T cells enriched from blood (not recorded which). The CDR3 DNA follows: TGTGCCAGCAGTGATCTAGGGGATGGCTACACCTTC. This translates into CASSDLGDGYTF.